The 20 T cell receptor beta chains presented below share a single source sample, sequenced in a study of T cell responses to AZD1222 COVID-19 vaccine. Data came from immunoSEQ multiplex PCR; TCRdb stores just in-frame clones and leaves some out. Of roughly 40,000 clones in the sample, less than 95% were seen once. The specimen comprised peripheral blood, sampled 28 days after the second AZD1222 dose. The source of these receptors is an adult who received the AZD1222 COVID-19 vaccine.

V usage is TRBV7-9 and J usage is TRBJ2-7, with 7 bases matching TRBD2. Germline V gene sequence: CDR1 SEHNR, CDR2 FQNEAQ (reference sequence). V lost 4 bases, J lost 5 bases, and 2 bases stayed unmatched. The length of the CDR3 is 12 residues. The CDR3 loop reads CASSSTSHEQYF. CDR3 in DNA: TGTGCCAGCAGCTCGACTAGCCACGAGCAGTACTTC.

The chain carries TRBV5-1 and TRBJ1-5, with 7 positions matching TRBD1. V dropped 0 bases and J dropped 3; count of bases not matched to a gene: 3. This CDR3 comprises 15 residues. Germline V gives CDR1 SGHRS, CDR2 YFSETQ. The CDR3 DNA follows: TGCGCCAGCAGCTTGGAAGGACAGGACAATCAGCCCCAGCATTTT. Translation: CASSLEGQDNQPQHF.

This clone came up a few times. The chain recombines TRBV11-2 with TRBJ2-4; TRBD2 matches 13 bases. CDR3 length: 16 residues. J gave up 4 bases and V 3 bases, and 3 bases lay outside the gene matches. Germline V lookup: CDR1 SGHAT, CDR2 FQNNGV. For the CDR3, the DNA is TGTGCCAGCAGCTTGACTAGCGGGGGGCGGAAAAACATTCAGTACTTC. It codes for CASSLTSGGRKNIQYF.

The CDR3 reads CASSIGEGVDIQYF. Written as DNA, the CDR3 is TGTGCCAGTAGTATTGGGGAGGGGGTTGACATTCAGTACTTC. The chain is built from TRBV19 and TRBJ2-4; tentatively, D is TRBD2 (7 bases). CDR3 length equals 14 residues. Trimming cost V 3 bases and J 8 bases, with 14 bases left between them. The germline CDR1 and CDR2 sequences are LNHDA and SQIVND (reference sequence). The whole variable domain, filled in from reference TRBV19 and TRBJ2-4, reads DGGITQSPKYLFRKEGQNVTLSCEQNLNHDAMYWYRQDPGQGLRLIYYSQIVNDFQKGDIAEGYSVSREKKESFPLTVTSAQKNPTAFYLCASSIGEGVDIQYFGAGTRLSVL.

The gene calls are TRBV21-1 and TRBJ2-7. TRBV21-1 is recorded as a pseudogene. The CDR3 totals 14 residues. The CDR3 here is CAARDLGHSYEQYF. CDR3 sequence (DNA): TGTGCCGCACGGGACCTCGGTCACTCCTACGAGCAGTACTTC.

This chain connects TRBV7-9 to TRBJ2-6; D may be TRBD1 (6 bases). Germline V gene lookup returns CDR1 SEHNR and CDR2 FQNEAQ (reference sequence). V was clipped by 4 bases and J by 1 base, with 17 bases between them. The CDR3 length is 18 residues. The CDR3 loop is CASSSLGGGSSGANVLTF. CDR3 bases: TGTGCCAGCAGCTCCTTAGGGGGTGGGTCTTCTGGGGCCAACGTCCTGACTTTC.

This chain joins TRBV6-2 or TRBV6-3 and TRBJ1-2; D perhaps matches TRBD1 (6 bases). V lost 6 bases, J lost 0 bases, and 23 bases lay in between. Germline-derived CDR1 and CDR2 are MNHEY and SVGEGT. The length of the CDR3 is 18 residues. CDR3 residues: CASSPNEFGAGANYGYTF. The DNA for the CDR3 is TGTGCCAGCAGCCCTAATGAATTTGGGGCAGGGGCTAACTATGGCTACACCTTC.

The chain uses TRBV28 and TRBJ1-2; the match to TRBD1 covers 11 bases. Germline assignment: CDR1 MDHEN and CDR2 SYDVKM. Losses at the gene ends were 6 bases for V and 6 bases for J; bases not matched to a gene: 6. The CDR3 consists of 14 residues. CDR3 in DNA: TGTGCCAGCAGGAGGACAGGGGGCTTGGATGGCTACACCTTC. Translation: CASRRTGGLDGYTF.

The genes are TRBV30 and TRBJ2-6; D is undetermined. Germline V gene lookup returns CDR1 GTSNPN and CDR2 SVGIG (reference sequence). The CDR3 extends over 13 amino acids. The V end was cut by 5 bases, the J end by 6 bases, with 11 bases between. CDR3 coding DNA: TGTGCCTGGGACCGCCCGTTGGCCAACGTCCTGACTTTC. Translation gives CAWDRPLANVLTF.

J is TRBJ1-1 and V is TRBV6-5; D is unclear. The V gene's germline CDR1 is MNHEY and CDR2 SVGAGI. V lost 0 bases and J 0 bases, leaving 8 bases between the germline ends. CDR3 length: 15 amino acids. In DNA, the CDR3 is TGTGCCAGCAGTTACTCGTTTGCGGTGAACACTGAAGCTTTCTTT. Its translation is CASSYSFAVNTEAFF.

The J gene is TRBJ1-2, the V gene TRBV6-4; D is perhaps TRBD1 (6 bases). The germline V and J ends were trimmed by 6 bases and 1 base, with 15 bases remaining between them. CDR1 is MRHNA, CDR2 SNTAGT, per germline. The CDR3 is 15 amino acids. The CDR3 reads CASSRGAGDNYGYTF. DNA for the CDR3: TGTGCCAGCAGCCGGGGGGCAGGGGATAACTATGGCTACACCTTC.

The gene calls are TRBV2 and TRBJ2-2, with 12 bases lining up with TRBD2. The CDR3 is 16 residues long. Germline assignment: CDR1 SNHLY and CDR2 FYNNEI. The ends lost 6 bases at V and 7 bases at J; junction bases unmatched: 9. The CDR3 DNA follows: TGTGCCAGCAGGGCCACTAGCGGGGGGTATAACGGGGAGCTGTTTTTT. Translating gives CASRATSGGYNGELFF.

Written as DNA, the CDR3 is TGTGCCAGCAGCTTAGGGGACTCCCGGCCGGCCTACGAGCAGTACTTC. Residues: CASSLGDSRPAYEQYF. The rearrangement joins TRBV7-6 to TRBJ2-7; possible D gene TRBD2, 6 bases. CDR1 and CDR2 from the germline V gene are SGHVS and FNYEAQ. The CDR3 runs to 16 residues. V was cut by 1 base and J by 2 bases, with 15 bases left in between.

This chain uses TRBV9 with TRBJ2-1; 7 nucleotides align to TRBD2. Germline trimming cut 0 bases from V and 0 bases from J; bases unmatched to any gene: 3. CDR1 is SGDLS and CDR2 is YYNGEE in the germline V gene. CDR3 length: 16 residues. CDR3 sequence reads: CASSVGSGTSYNEQFF. The CDR3 DNA reads TGTGCCAGCAGCGTAGGGAGCGGGACCTCCTACAATGAGCAGTTCTTC.

The J gene is TRBJ2-1, the V gene TRBV7-2; 7 bases fit TRBD2. CDR3 length: 15 amino acids. V lost 5 bases, J lost 0 bases, and 4 bases stayed unmatched. The germline gives CDR1 SGHTA, CDR2 FQGNSA. The CDR3 loop is CASSGGGGSYNEQFF. DNA of the CDR3: TGTGCCAGCAGCGGCGGGGGTGGCTCCTACAATGAGCAGTTCTTC.

The genes are TRBV14 and TRBJ1-2; TRBD1 is a possible D gene (6 bases). The germline V gene has CDR1 SGHDN and CDR2 FVKESK. Trimming removed 0 bases at V and 5 bases at J, with 10 bases between. This CDR3 contains 14 residues. Here the CDR3 reads CASSQDLGGYGYTF. The DNA for the CDR3 is TGTGCCAGCAGCCAAGATCTAGGGGGTTATGGCTACACCTTC. The full variable domain, rest sourced from reference TRBV14 and TRBJ1-2, is EAGVTQFPSHSVIEKGQTVTLRCDPISGHDNLYWYRRVMGKEIKFLLHFVKESKQDESGMPNNRFLAERTGGTYSTLKVQPAELEDSGVYFCASSQDLGGYGYTFGSGTRLTVV.

The chain carries TRBV19 and TRBJ1-2, with no clear D. Germline CDR1 and CDR2: LNHDA and SQIVND (reference sequence). The CDR3 is 15 residues long. Trimming left V 7 bases short and J 0 bases short, with 15 bases between. The CDR3 DNA follows: TGTGCCAGTAAATTCACAGCTATAGCTAACTATGGCTACACCTTC. Encoded protein: CASKFTAIANYGYTF.

The chain uses TRBV7-2 and TRBJ1-4, with D possibly matching TRBD1 (5 bases). V dropped 4 bases and J dropped 5 bases, with 14 bases sitting between them. Germline V lookup: CDR1 SGHTA, CDR2 FQGNSA. The length of the CDR3 is 15 residues. CDR3 nucleotides: TGTGCCAGCAGCTCCGGGACGGAAGCCAATGAAAAACTGTTTTTT. Its translation is CASSSGTEANEKLFF.

The V gene is TRBV11-2, the J gene TRBJ1-4; 8 nucleotides line up with TRBD1. The CDR3 spans 15 residues. CDR1 SGHAT and CDR2 FQNNGV come from the germline V gene. Germline trimming cut 5 bases from V and 6 bases from J; bases unmatched to any gene: 8. As DNA, the CDR3 is TGTGCCAGCAGCCAAACTCCAGGGGGCGATGAAAAACTGTTTTTT. Amino acid sequence: CASSQTPGGDEKLFF.

The J gene is TRBJ1-1, the V gene TRBV6-5; tentatively, D is TRBD1 (6 bases). The CDR3 spans 13 residues. Looked up from germline, CDR1 is MNHEY and CDR2 is SVGAGI. Trimming cost V 8 bases and J 1 base, with 11 bases left between them. This chain's CDR3 is CASSDRKNTEAFF. For the CDR3, the DNA is TGTGCCAGCTCGGACAGAAAGAACACTGAAGCTTTCTTT.